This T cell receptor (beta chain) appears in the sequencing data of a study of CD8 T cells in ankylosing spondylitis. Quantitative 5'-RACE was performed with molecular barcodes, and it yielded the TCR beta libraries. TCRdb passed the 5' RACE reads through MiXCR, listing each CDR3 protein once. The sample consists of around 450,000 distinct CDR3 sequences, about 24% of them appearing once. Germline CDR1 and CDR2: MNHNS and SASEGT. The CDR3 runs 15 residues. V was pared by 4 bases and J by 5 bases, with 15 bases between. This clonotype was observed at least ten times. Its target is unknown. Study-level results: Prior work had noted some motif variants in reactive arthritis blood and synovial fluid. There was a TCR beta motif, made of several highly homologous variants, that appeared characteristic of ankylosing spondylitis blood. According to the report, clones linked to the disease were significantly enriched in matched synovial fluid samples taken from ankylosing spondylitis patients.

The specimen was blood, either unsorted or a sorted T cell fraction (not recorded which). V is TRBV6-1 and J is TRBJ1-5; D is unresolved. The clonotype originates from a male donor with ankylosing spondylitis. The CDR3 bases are TGTGCCAGCAGTGGTCGGAGGTCTGCGGATCAGCCCCAGCATTTT. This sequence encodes CASSGRRSADQPQHF.